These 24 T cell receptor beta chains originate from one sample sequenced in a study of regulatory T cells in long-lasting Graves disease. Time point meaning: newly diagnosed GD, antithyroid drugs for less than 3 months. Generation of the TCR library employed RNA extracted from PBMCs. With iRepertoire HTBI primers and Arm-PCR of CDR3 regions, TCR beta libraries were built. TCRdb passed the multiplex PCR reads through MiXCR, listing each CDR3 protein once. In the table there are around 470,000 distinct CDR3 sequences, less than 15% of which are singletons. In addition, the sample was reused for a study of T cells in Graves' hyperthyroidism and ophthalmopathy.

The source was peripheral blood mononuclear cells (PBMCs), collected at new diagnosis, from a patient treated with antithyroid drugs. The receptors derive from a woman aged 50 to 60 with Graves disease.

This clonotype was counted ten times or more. The CDR3 DNA sequence: TGTGCCAGCAGTTTAGCGGGACAGGGAGCCAACACCGGGGAGCTGTTTTTT. Protein: CASSLAGQGANTGELFF. V gene TRBV28 combines with J gene TRBJ2-2, with 9 bases lining up with TRBD1. From germline, CDR1 is MDHEN and CDR2 SYDVKM. With 2 bases clipped from V and 2 bases from J, the junction kept 6 bases outside the gene matches. The CDR3 is made up of 17 amino acids.

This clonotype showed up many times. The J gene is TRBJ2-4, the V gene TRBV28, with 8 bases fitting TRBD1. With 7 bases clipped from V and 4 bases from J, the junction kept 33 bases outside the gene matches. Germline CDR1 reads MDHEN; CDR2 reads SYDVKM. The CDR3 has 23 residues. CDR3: CASTTSGQGAILRTKERKNIQYF. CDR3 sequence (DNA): TGTGCCAGCACCACATCGGGGCAGGGGGCGATTCTTAGGACCAAAGAACGGAAAAACATTCAGTACTTC.

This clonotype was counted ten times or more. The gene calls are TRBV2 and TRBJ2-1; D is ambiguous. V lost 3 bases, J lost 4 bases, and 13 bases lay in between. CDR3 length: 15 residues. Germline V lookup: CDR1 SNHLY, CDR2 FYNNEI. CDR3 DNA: TGTGCCAGCAGTGAGTGGGATCACGGTTACAATGAGCAGTTCTTC. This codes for CASSEWDHGYNEQFF.

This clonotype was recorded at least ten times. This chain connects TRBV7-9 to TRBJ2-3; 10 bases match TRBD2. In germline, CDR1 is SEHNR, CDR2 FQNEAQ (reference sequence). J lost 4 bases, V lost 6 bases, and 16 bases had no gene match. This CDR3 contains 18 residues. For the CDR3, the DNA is TGTGCCAGCAGGGTTACCCCTCTTAGCGGGAGGTTACCAGATACGCAGTATTTT. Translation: CASRVTPLSGRLPDTQYF.

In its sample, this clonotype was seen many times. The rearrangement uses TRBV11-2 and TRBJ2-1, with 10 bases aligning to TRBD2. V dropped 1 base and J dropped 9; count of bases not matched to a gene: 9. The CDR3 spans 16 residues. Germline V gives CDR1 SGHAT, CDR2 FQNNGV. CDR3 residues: CASSLAMLAGASEQFF. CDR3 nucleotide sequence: TGTGCCAGCAGCTTAGCGATGCTAGCGGGAGCGAGTGAGCAGTTCTTC.

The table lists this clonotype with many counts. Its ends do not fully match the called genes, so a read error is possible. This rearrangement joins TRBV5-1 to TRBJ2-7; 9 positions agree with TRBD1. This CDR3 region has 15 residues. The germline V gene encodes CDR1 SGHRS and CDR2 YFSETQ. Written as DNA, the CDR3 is TGTGCCAGCAGTTTAGGAGGGACAGGGCCCTACGAGCAGTACTTC. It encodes CASSLGGTGPYEQYF.

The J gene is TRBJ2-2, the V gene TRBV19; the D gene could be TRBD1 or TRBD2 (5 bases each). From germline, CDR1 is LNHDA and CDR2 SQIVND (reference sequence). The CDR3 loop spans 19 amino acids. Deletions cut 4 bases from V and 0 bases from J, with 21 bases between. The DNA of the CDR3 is TGTGCCAGTAGTAGGTGGGGACGGGGCCCGGAATCGAACACCGGGGAGCTGTTTTTT. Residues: CASSRWGRGPESNTGELFF.

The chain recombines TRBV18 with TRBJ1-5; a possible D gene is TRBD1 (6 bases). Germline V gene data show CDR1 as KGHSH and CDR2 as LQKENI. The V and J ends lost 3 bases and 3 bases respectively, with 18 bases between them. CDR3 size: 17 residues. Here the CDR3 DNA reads TGTGCCAGCTCACCTCGGGGCAGGGGAAGGGTCAATCAGCCCCAGCATTTT. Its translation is CASSPRGRGRVNQPQHF.

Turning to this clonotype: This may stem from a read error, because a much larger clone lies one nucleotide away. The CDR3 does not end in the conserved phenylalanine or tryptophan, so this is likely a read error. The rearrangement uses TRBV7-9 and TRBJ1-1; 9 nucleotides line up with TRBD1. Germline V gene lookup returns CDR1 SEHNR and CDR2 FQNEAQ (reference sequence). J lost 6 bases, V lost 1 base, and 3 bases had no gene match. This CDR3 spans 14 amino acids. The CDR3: CASSLVQGASEAFS. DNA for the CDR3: TGTGCCAGCAGCTTAGTACAGGGGGCCTCTGAAGCTTTCTCT.

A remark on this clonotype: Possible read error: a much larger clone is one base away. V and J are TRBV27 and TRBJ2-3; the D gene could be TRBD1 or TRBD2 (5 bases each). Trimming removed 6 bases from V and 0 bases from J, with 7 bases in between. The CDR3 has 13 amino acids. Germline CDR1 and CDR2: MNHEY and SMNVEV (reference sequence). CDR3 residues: CASRRGSTDTQYF. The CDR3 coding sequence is TGTGCCAGCAGACGGGGCAGCACAGATACGCAGTATTTT.

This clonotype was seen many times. Here the CDR3 reads CASSLGQGDNSPLHF. In nucleotides, the CDR3 is TGTGCCAGCAGCTTAGGACAGGGGGATAATTCACCCCTCCACTTT. The chain employs TRBV11-2 and TRBJ1-6, with TRBD1 matching over 9 bases. This CDR3 is built from 15 residues. Per the germline V gene, CDR1 is SGHAT and CDR2 is FQNNGV. The J segment lost 5 bases and the V segment lost 1 base, leaving 0 bases of the junction unmatched.

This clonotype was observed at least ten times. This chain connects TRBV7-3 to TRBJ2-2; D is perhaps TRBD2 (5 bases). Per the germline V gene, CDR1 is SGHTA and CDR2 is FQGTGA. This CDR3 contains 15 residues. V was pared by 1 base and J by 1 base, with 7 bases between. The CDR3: CASSLNGGNTGELFF. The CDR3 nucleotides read TGTGCCAGCAGCTTAAATGGAGGGAACACCGGGGAGCTGTTTTTT.

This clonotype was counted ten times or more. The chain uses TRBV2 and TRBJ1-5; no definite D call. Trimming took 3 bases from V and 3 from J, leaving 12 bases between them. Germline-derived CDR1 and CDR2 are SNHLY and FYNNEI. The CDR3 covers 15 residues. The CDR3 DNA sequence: TGTGCCAGCAGTGATGGAGGCGGAAACAATCAGCCCCAGCATTTT. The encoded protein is CASSDGGGNNQPQHF.

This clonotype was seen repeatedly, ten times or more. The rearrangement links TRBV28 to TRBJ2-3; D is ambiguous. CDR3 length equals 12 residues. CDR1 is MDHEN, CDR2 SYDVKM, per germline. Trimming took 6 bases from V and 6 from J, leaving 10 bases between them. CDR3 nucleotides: TGTGCCAGCAGCCCCCTTTTGGATACGCAGTATTTT. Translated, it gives CASSPLLDTQYF.

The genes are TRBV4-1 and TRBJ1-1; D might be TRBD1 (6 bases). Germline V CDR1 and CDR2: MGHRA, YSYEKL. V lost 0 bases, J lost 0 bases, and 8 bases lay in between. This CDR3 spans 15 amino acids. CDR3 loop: CASSQDQGMNTEAFF. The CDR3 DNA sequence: TGCGCCAGCAGCCAAGATCAGGGGATGAACACTGAAGCTTTCTTT.

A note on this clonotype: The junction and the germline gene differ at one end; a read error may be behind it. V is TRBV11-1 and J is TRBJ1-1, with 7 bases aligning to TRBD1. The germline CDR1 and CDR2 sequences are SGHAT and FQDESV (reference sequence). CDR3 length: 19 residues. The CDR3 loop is CASSSGGRGTRGMNAEAFF. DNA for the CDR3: TGTGCCAGCAGCTCAGGGGGTCGCGGGACCCGGGGGATGAACGCTGAAGCTTTCTTT.

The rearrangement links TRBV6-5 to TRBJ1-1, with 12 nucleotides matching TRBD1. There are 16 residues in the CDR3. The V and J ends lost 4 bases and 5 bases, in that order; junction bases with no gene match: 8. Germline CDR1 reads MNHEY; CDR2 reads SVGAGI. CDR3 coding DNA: TGTGCCAGCAGTTCCGGGACAGGGGGCTTCAGGACTGAAGCTTTCTTT. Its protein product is CASSSGTGGFRTEAFF.

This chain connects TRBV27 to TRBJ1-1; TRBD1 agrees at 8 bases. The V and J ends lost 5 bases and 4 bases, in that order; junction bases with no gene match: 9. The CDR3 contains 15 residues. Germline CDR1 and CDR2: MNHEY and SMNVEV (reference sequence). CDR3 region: CASSVRQGKGTEAFF. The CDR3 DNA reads TGTGCCAGCAGTGTAAGACAGGGGAAAGGCACTGAAGCTTTCTTT.

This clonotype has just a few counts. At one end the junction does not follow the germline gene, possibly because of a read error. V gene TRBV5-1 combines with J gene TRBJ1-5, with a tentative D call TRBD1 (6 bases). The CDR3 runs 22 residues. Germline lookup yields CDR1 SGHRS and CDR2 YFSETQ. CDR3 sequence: CASSQQGQSPSWEFYSNQPQHF. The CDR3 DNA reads TGTGCCAGCAGCCAACAGGGCCAGTCACCCTCGTGGGAGTTTTATAGCAATCAGCCCCAGCATTTT.

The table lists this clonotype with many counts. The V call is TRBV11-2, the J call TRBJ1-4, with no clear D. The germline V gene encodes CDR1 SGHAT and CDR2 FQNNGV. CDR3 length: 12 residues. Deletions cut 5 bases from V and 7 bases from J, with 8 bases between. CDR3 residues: CASSRIAEKLFF. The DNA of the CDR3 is TGTGCCAGCAGCCGGATAGCTGAAAAACTGTTTTTT.

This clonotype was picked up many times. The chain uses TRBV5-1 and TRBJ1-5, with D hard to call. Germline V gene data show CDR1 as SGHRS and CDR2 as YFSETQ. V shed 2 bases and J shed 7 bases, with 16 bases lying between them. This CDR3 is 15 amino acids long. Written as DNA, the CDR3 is TGCGCCAGCAGCTTCGTGACAACAACCTTACAGCCCCAGCATTTT. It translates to CASSFVTTTLQPQHF.

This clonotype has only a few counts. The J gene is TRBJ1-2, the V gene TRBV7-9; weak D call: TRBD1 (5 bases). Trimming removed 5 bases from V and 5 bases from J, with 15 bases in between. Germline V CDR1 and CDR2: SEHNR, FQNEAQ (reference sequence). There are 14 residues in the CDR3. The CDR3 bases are TGTGCCAGCAGCCTCAACCGGGGCGAATATGGCTACACCTTC. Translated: CASSLNRGEYGYTF. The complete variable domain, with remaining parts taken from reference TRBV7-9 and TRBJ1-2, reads DTGVSQNPRHKITKRGQNVTFRCDPISEHNRLYWYRQTLGQGPEFLTYFQNEAQLEKSRLLSDRFSAERPKGSFSTLEIQRTEQGDSAMYLCASSLNRGEYGYTFGSGTRLTVV.

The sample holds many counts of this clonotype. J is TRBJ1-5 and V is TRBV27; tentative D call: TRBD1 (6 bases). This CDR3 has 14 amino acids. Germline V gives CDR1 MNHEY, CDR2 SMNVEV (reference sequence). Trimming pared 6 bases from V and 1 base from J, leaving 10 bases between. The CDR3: CASRPQGSNQPQHF. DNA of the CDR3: TGTGCCAGCAGACCTCAGGGGAGCAATCAGCCCCAGCATTTT.

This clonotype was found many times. The CDR3 sequence is CASSWSWETQYF. In nucleotides, the CDR3 is TGTGCCAGCAGCTGGAGTTGGGAGACCCAGTACTTC. The chain uses TRBV7-2 and TRBJ2-5; no clear D gene. The V end lost 4 bases, the J end lost 5 bases, and 8 bases lay between the germline ends. CDR1 and CDR2 from the germline V gene are SGHTA and FQGNSA. CDR3 length equals 12 residues.